These 22 T cell receptor beta chains were sequenced from one sample in a study of T-cell reconstitution after alpha-beta-depleted transplantation in children. Preparation of the TCRbeta library used unique molecular identifiers. TCRdb recomputed calls from the PCR reads with MiXCR, one row per CDR3 protein. The sample has 200,000 to 250,000 distinct CDR3 sequences, about 12% seen once. Sequenced material: PBMCs from the stem cell graft donor, taken from the stem cell graft. All receptors derive from a human donor who donated a stem cell graft to a child with acute lymphoblastic leukemia.

The sample holds many counts of this clonotype. The chain has TRBV29-1 and TRBJ2-6; D uncertain. Trimming pared 4 bases from V and 0 bases from J, leaving 7 bases between. Germline CDR1 reads SQVTM; CDR2 reads ANQGSEA. The CDR3 consists of 14 residues. The CDR3 DNA follows: TGCAGCGTTGTATCAGGCTCTGGGGCCAACGTCCTGACTTTC. It yields the protein CSVVSGSGANVLTF.

For this clonotype: A read error is possible here, since a much larger clone lies one base away. Likely a read error: the CDR3 ends without its conserved phenylalanine or tryptophan. The chain is built from TRBV19 and TRBJ2-3, with TRBD2 matching 8 bases. The junction had 2 bases not matched to a gene; V was cut back by 6 bases and J by 0 bases. Germline CDR1 and CDR2: LNHDA and SQIVND (reference sequence). This CDR3 has 14 amino acids. The CDR3 loop is CASRERGSTDTQYI. The CDR3 nucleotides read TGTGCCAGTAGAGAGCGGGGGAGCACAGATACGCAGTATATT.

This clonotype was detected many times. J is TRBJ1-2 and V is TRBV5-1; no definite D call. Germline loops: CDR1 SGHRS, CDR2 YFSETQ. The germline V and J ends were trimmed by 2 bases and 2 bases, with 10 bases remaining between them. The CDR3 extends over 14 amino acids. The CDR3 DNA reads TGCGCCAGCAGCTTCACGGACTCGAACTATGGCTACACCTTC. Amino acid sequence: CASSFTDSNYGYTF.

This clonotype occurred many times. The chain recombines TRBV20-1 with TRBJ1-5; 11 nucleotides align to TRBD1. The CDR3 runs 12 residues. V shed 6 bases, J shed 11 bases, and the junction held 6 bases outside the gene matches. Per the germline V gene, CDR1 is DFQATT and CDR2 is SNEGSKA (reference sequence). This CDR3 reads CSAYGQGATQHF. In nucleotides, the CDR3 is TGCAGTGCCTATGGACAGGGGGCGACCCAGCATTTT.

This clonotype was counted at least ten times. This chain uses TRBV5-1 with TRBJ2-3; 7 positions match TRBD2. With V trimmed by 3 bases and J by 1 base, 2 bases remained unmatched. Germline CDR1 is SGHRS and CDR2 is YFSETQ. The CDR3 loop spans 14 amino acids. The CDR3, as DNA: TGCGCCAGCAGCTCGGGGGGACGCACAGATACGCAGTATTTT. Amino acids: CASSSGGRTDTQYF.

This clonotype has at least ten counts. The chain recombines TRBV5-1 with TRBJ2-7, with 9 bases lining up with TRBD1. V was clipped by 3 bases and J by 5 bases; unmatched bases: 12. Germline CDR1 and CDR2: SGHRS and YFSETQ. CDR3 length equals 16 residues. CDR3 DNA sequence: TGCGCCAGCAGCTCCAGGACAGGGGAGGTTTCAAACGAGCAGTACTTC. The encoded protein is CASSSRTGEVSNEQYF.

Turning to this clonotype: A much larger clone is a single base away; this may be a read error. The rearrangement links TRBV27 to TRBJ2-7; 9 bases fit TRBD2. CDR1 and CDR2 (germline): MNHEY, SMNVEV (reference sequence). This CDR3 contains 14 residues. DNA for the CDR3: TGTGCCAGCAGGCGGGCGGGAGGGTTCTACAAGCAGTACTTC. It translates to CASRRAGGFYKQYF.

V gene TRBV18 combines with J gene TRBJ2-7; D call uncertain. The germline CDR1 and CDR2 sequences are KGHSH and LQKENI. V gave up 2 bases and J gave up 3 bases, with 11 bases separating them. There are 14 residues in the CDR3. The CDR3 DNA reads TGTGCCAGCTCACCAAGGCAGGTCGACTACGAGCAGTACTTC. Protein: CASSPRQVDYEQYF.

There are many counts of this clonotype. Here the CDR3 reads CASSPFGANVLTF. The DNA of the CDR3 is TGTGCCAGCAGCCCCTTTGGGGCCAACGTCCTGACTTTC. J is TRBJ2-6 and V is TRBV7-9; the D is unclear. The CDR3 totals 13 residues. Trimming stripped 5 bases from V and 3 bases from J, with 5 bases between. CDR1 is SEHNR and CDR2 is FQNEAQ in the germline V gene (reference sequence).

V usage is TRBV20-1 and J usage is TRBJ1-4; the match to TRBD1 covers 8 bases. J lost 8 bases, V lost 0 bases, and 8 bases had no gene match. This CDR3 has 15 residues. Germline values: CDR1 DFQATT, CDR2 SNEGSKA (reference sequence). The CDR3 protein is CSARDTGQGGEKLFF. Written as DNA, the CDR3 is TGCAGTGCTAGAGATACAGGACAGGGAGGCGAAAAACTGTTTTTT.

This clonotype came up many times. The chain couples TRBV28 to TRBJ2-7, with D possibly being TRBD1 (6 bases). The CDR3 loop spans 14 amino acids. Trimming stripped 2 bases from V and 6 bases from J, with 14 bases between. The V gene's germline CDR1 is MDHEN and CDR2 SYDVKM. CDR3 protein: CASSLKLRGSEQYF. The CDR3 DNA is TGTGCCAGCAGTTTAAAATTAAGGGGGTCCGAGCAGTACTTC.

This clonotype was detected many times. This chain joins TRBV29-1 and TRBJ2-5; D tentatively reads TRBD1 or TRBD2 (6 bases each). V dropped 4 bases and J dropped 2 bases, with 11 bases sitting between them. The CDR3 has 13 residues. Germline lookup yields CDR1 SQVTM and CDR2 ANQGSEA. The DNA for the CDR3 is TGCAGCGTTGCCCGGGGGCATCAAGAGACCCAGTACTTC. Protein: CSVARGHQETQYF. Variable domain in full (rest from reference TRBV29-1 and TRBJ2-5): SAVISQKPSRDICQRGTSLTIQCQVDSQVTMMFWYRQQPGQSLTLIATANQGSEATYESGFVIDKFPISRPNLTFSTLTVSNMSPEDSSIYLCSVARGHQETQYFGPGTRLLVL.

In its sample, this clonotype was seen many times. The chain joins TRBV27 to TRBJ1-2; unclear D gene. The CDR3 is 13 residues long. Trimming took off 2 bases at V and 4 bases at J, with 8 bases between the two ends. The germline CDR1 and CDR2 sequences are MNHEY and SMNVEV (reference sequence). For the CDR3, the DNA is TGTGCCAGCAGTTTAATAGGGAGCTATGGCTACACCTTC. Encoded protein: CASSLIGSYGYTF.

Ten or more counts support this clonotype. The chain joins TRBV28 to TRBJ1-6; D unresolved. The V and J ends lost 3 bases and 8 bases respectively, with 5 bases between them. The CDR3 totals 12 residues. Germline V gene data show CDR1 as MDHEN and CDR2 as SYDVKM. Written as DNA, the CDR3 is TGTGCCAGCAGTTTGAGGTATTCACCCCTCCACTTT. Its translation is CASSLRYSPLHF.

CDR3 sequence: CASSWTRREQYF. For the CDR3, the DNA is TGTGCCAGCAGTTGGACACGCCGCGAGCAGTACTTC. The V and J genes are TRBV12-3 or TRBV12-4 and TRBJ2-7; TRBD1 is a possible D gene (5 bases). The CDR3 spans 12 residues. Deletions cut 4 bases from V and 6 bases from J, with 10 bases between.

J is TRBJ1-2 and V is TRBV27, with unresolved D. Per the germline V gene, CDR1 is MNHEY and CDR2 is SMNVEV (reference sequence). The CDR3 length is 13 residues. Trimming pared 7 bases from V and 2 bases from J, leaving 11 bases between. CDR3 sequence reads: CASMGWRNYGYTF. The CDR3 nucleotides read TGTGCCAGCATGGGGTGGCGCAACTATGGCTACACCTTC.

This clonotype was counted ten times or more. The chain couples TRBV5-1 to TRBJ2-5; possibly TRBD1 for D (5 bases). The V end was cut by 6 bases, the J end by 5 bases, with 17 bases between. The CDR3 has 14 residues. The germline V gene encodes CDR1 SGHRS and CDR2 YFSETQ. The CDR3 reads CASTHDRPGETQYF. The CDR3 coding sequence is TGCGCCAGCACGCACGACCGGCCAGGGGAGACCCAGTACTTC.

The rearrangement joins TRBV20-1 to TRBJ2-4; no definite D call. This CDR3 contains 15 residues. The V end lost 0 bases, the J end lost 0 bases, and 9 bases lay between the germline ends. Germline CDR1 DFQATT, CDR2 SNEGSKA (reference sequence). The CDR3 sequence is CSARDRSRAKNIQYF. CDR3 in DNA: TGCAGTGCTAGAGATCGGAGTCGAGCCAAAAACATTCAGTACTTC.

This clonotype was seen repeatedly, ten times or more. This chain joins TRBV11-2 and TRBJ2-3; possible D gene TRBD1, 5 bases. V lost 5 bases and J lost 0, with 12 bases in between. CDR3 length equals 15 residues. CDR1 is SGHAT and CDR2 is FQNNGV in the germline V gene. CDR3 nucleotides: TGTGCCAGCAGCCTGCGACAGCTTAGCACAGATACGCAGTATTTT. As protein: CASSLRQLSTDTQYF.

This clonotype was counted at least ten times. J is TRBJ2-5 and V is TRBV5-1, with 8 bases that match TRBD1. Losses at the gene ends were 4 bases for V and 1 base for J; bases not matched to a gene: 6. This CDR3 is 15 amino acids long. Germline assignment: CDR1 SGHRS and CDR2 YFSETQ. The CDR3 DNA follows: TGCGCCAGCAGCCCCGGACAGGGCCCCCAAGAGACCCAGTACTTC. Translating it yields CASSPGQGPQETQYF.

This clonotype showed up just a few times. This chain links TRBV5-6 with TRBJ2-7; 14 nucleotides line up with TRBD2. Unmatched junction bases numbered 10, after V lost 4 bases and J lost 4 bases. This CDR3 region has 17 residues. The germline V gene encodes CDR1 SGHDT and CDR2 YYEEEE. CDR3: CASSAPGLAGAGYEQYF. Written as DNA, the CDR3 is TGTGCCAGCAGCGCCCCGGGACTAGCGGGAGCGGGATACGAGCAGTACTTC.

This clonotype was observed many times. The genes are TRBV20-1 and TRBJ1-1, with 8 positions matching TRBD1. Germline CDR1 reads DFQATT; CDR2 reads SNEGSKA (reference sequence). The CDR3 runs 14 residues. The trim removed 5 bases at V and 0 bases at J, leaving 5 bases unmatched. The CDR3: CSARRTGMNTEAFF. The CDR3 nucleotides are TGCAGTGCTCGAAGGACAGGGATGAACACTGAAGCTTTCTTT.